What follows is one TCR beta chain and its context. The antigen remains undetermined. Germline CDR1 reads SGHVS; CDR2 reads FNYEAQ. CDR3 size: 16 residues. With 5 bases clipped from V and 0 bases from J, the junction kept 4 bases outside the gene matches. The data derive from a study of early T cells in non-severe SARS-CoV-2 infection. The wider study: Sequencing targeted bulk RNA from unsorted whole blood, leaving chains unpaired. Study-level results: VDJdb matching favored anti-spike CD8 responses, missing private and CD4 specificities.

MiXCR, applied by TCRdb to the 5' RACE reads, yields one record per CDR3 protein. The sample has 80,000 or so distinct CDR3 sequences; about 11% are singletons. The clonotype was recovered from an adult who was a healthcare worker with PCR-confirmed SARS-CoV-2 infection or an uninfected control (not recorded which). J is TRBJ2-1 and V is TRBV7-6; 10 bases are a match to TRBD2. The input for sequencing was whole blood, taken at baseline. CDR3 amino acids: CASSPKRGGSYNEQFF. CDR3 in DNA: TGTGCCAGCAGCCCAAAGCGGGGGGGCTCCTACAATGAGCAGTTCTTC.